The clone carrying this TCR beta chain was seen more than once but under ten times. Its antigen is currently unknown. Germline V gene sequence: CDR1 SNHLY, CDR2 FYNNEI. CDR3 length: 17 amino acids. J gave up 6 bases and V 2 bases, and 8 bases lay outside the gene matches. The PCR used 60 Vbeta and 13 Jbeta primers. Assay used: immunoSEQ multiplex PCR; TCRdb lists only in-frame clones, some missing. This table holds 110,000 or so clones, around 75% found once. The sample is drawn from a study of cytomegalovirus exposure and HLA in healthy donors. Notes on the study in general: The study labeled 164 TCR beta chains cytomegalovirus-associated. Apparent HLA restriction characterized most CMV-associated TCR beta chains in a later analysis. Rare TCR sequences predominated, though certain public TCRs were found in many donors.

The sample was PBMCs. The V gene is TRBV2, the J gene TRBJ1-5, with TRBD1 matching 12 bases. This TCR was recovered from a young man in good health and CMV-seronegative. The CDR3 DNA is TGTGCCAGCAGTGAACGGCCGGGACAGGGGGCTTTTCAGCCCCAGCATTTT. The encoded protein is CASSERPGQGAFQPQHF.